The entry below describes one TCR beta chain. Its cognate antigen is unknown. With 5 bases clipped from V and 2 bases from J, the junction kept 4 bases outside the gene matches. The CDR3 has 15 amino acids. Germline V CDR1 and CDR2: SEHNR, FQNEAQ (reference sequence). This record belongs to a study of T cell responses to AZD1222 COVID-19 vaccine. Overall study findings and caveats: Most donors were white British and more were female, and clonal diversity was possibly underestimated. Breadth and depth of Spike-specific TCRs rose after two AZD1222 doses. Unmutated regions of variants are reportedly targeted by nearly half of spike-specific TCRs.

The table came from immunoSEQ multiplex PCR; TCRdb's copy has only in-frame clones and leaves some out. The sample consists of 100,000 to 150,000 clones, about 90% of them appearing once. This specimen consisted of peripheral blood, obtained on day 0 of MenACWY control vaccination. This chain uses TRBV7-9 with TRBJ2-2, with 8 bases aligning to TRBD1. This receptor was taken from an adult in good health. CDR3 amino acids: CASSRTGSNTGELFF. CDR3 nucleotide sequence: TGTGCCAGCAGCCGGACAGGGTCTAACACCGGGGAGCTGTTTTTT.